This T cell receptor beta chain was obtained from a study of PD-1 blockade in mismatch repair-deficient tumors. About the study: Patients had approximately 12 mismatch repair-deficient cancer types, all previously treated and progressing. Study-wide results and limits: Rapid post-treatment expansion, then contraction, generally preceding radiologic response, marked tumor-resident clones.

Libraries were prepared by immunoSEQ multiplex PCR; TCRdb keeps only in-frame clonotypes and omits some of them. The repertoire holds around 16,000 clones, roughly 84% seen once, with almost 3.5% in the top ten. Mismatch repair deficiency was confirmed in all patients, by PCR or immunohistochemistry. This clone has only one observation. The antigen remains unidentified. The CDR3 totals 14 residues. The germline CDR1 and CDR2 sequences are MNHEY and SMNVEV (reference sequence). V and J are TRBV27 and TRBJ2-5, with D perhaps matching TRBD1 (6 bases). Gene TRBJ2-7 matches the end of the DNA better, so the J call may be wrong. This specimen was PBMCs, taken 4 weeks after starting pembrolizumab. The clonotype comes from an adult with mismatch repair-deficient cancer. This chain's CDR3 is CASSLEFQGGEQYF. The DNA of the CDR3 is TGTGCCAGCAGTTTAGAGTTCCAAGGGGGCGAGCAGTACTTC.